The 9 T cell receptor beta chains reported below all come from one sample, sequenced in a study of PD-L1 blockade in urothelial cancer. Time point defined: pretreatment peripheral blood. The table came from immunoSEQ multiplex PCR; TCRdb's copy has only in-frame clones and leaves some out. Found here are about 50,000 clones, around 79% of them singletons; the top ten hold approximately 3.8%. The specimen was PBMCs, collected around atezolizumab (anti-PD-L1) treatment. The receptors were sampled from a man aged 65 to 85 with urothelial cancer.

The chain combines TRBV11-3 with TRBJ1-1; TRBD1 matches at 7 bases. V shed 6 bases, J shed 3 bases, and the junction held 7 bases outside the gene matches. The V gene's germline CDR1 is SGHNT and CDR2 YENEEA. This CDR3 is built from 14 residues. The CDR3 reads CASSQQGTHTEAFF. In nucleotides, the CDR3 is TGTGCCAGCAGTCAACAGGGGACTCACACTGAAGCTTTCTTT. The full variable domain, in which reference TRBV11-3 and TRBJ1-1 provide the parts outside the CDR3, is EAGVVQSPRYKIIEKKQPVAFWCNPISGHNTLYWYLQNLGQGPELLIRYENEEAVDDSQLPKDRFSAERLKGVDSTLKIQPAELGDSAVYLCASSQQGTHTEAFFGQGTRLTVV.

DNA for the CDR3: TGTGCCAGCAGCTTAGCCGTCGGACTAGCGGGAGAAATATTCGAGCAGTACTTC. This sequence encodes CASSLAVGLAGEIFEQYF. This rearrangement joins TRBV7-8 to TRBJ2-7; 13 bases line up with TRBD2. This CDR3 contains 18 residues. In germline, CDR1 is SGHVS, CDR2 FQNEAQ. Trimming removed 0 bases from V and 6 bases from J; junction bases left unmatched: 11.

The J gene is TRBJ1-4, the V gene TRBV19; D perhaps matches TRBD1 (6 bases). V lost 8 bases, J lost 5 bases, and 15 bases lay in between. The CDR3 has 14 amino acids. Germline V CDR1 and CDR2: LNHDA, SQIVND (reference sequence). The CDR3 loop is CASLRQGRNEKLFF. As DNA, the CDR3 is TGTGCCAGTCTCCGTCAGGGGCGGAATGAAAAACTGTTTTTT.

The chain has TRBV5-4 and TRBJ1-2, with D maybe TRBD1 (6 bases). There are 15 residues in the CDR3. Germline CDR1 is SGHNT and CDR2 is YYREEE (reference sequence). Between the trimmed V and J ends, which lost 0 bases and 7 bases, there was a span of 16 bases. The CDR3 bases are TGTGCCAGCAGCTTGGCTACAGGGCTGAGGGGTGGCTACACCTTC. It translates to CASSLATGLRGGYTF. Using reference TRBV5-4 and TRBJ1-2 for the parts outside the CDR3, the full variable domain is ETGVTQSPTHLIKTRGQQVTLRCSSQSGHNTVSWYQQALGQGPQFIFQYYREEENGRGNFPPRFSGLQFPNYSSELNVNALELDDSALYLCASSLATGLRGGYTFGSGTRLTVV.

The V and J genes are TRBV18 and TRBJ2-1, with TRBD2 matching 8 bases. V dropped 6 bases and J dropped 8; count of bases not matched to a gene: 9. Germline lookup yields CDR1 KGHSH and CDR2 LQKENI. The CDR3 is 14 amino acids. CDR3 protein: CASSRRGGRDEQFF. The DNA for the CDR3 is TGTGCCAGCTCCCGCCGGGGGGGAAGGGATGAGCAGTTCTTC.

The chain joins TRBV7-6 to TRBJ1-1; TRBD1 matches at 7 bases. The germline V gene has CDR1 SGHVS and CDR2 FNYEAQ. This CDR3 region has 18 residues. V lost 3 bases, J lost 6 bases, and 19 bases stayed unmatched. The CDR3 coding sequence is TGTGCCAGCAGCTTCGGGGGATTAAGGGGGCGAAAGAAATCTGAAGCTTTCTTT. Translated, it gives CASSFGGLRGRKKSEAFF.

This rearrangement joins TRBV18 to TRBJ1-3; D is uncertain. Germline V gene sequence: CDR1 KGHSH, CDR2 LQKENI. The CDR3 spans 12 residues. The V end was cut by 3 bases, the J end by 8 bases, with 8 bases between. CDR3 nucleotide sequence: TGTGCCAGCTCACCCTTCCCAGACACCATATATTTT. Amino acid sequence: CASSPFPDTIYF.

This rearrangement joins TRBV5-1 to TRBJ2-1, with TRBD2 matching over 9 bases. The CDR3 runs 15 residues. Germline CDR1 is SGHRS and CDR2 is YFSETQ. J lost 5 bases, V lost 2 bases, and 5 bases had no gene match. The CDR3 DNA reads TGCGCCAGCAGCTTTGAGCGGGGGGATAACAATGAGCAGTTCTTC. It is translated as CASSFERGDNNEQFF.

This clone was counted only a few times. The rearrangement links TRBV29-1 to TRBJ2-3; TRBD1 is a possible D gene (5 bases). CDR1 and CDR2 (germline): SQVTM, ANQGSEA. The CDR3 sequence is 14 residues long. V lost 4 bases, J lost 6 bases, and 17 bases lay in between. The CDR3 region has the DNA TGCAGCGTTGGCGCAGGGATGAGTAGCGATACGCAGTATTTT. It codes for CSVGAGMSSDTQYF.